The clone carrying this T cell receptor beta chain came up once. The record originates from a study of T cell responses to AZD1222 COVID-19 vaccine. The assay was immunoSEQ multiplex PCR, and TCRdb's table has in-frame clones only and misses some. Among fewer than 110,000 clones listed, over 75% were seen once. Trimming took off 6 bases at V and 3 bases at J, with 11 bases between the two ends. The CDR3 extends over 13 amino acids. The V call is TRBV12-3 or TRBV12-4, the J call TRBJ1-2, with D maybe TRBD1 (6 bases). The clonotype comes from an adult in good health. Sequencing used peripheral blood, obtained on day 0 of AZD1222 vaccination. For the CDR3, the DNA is TGTGCCAGCAGCTCTAGGACAGACTATGGCTACACCTTC. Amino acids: CASSSRTDYGYTF.